The entry that follows covers one T cell receptor beta chain sequence. This clonotype has at least ten counts. It lacks a known antigen. No much larger clone is present one base from it, and per-base qualities are unavailable. The record originates from a study of T-cell reconstitution after alpha-beta-depleted transplantation in children (dated by TCRdb to about 2016). Study-wide context: Using TCR repertoire profiling, the study quantitatively followed how T-cell immune reconstitution unfolded in children after TCRalphabeta/CD19-depleted allogeneic hematopoietic cell transplantation.

Trimming at the junction amounts to 7 bases on V and 7 bases on J, and the germline ends lie 12 bases apart. There are 12 amino acids in the CDR3, from cysteine to phenylalanine inclusive. Of the read, only the CDR3 DNA is kept; its 36 bases are in frame from base 1. Receptor amplification or capture employed PCR. The instrument was an Illumina HiSeq 2500. Molecular barcoding was employed in the preparation of TCR libraries, with unique molecular identifiers being used to normalize TCRbeta repertoire quantification. TCRdb trimmed public reads at Q25 via fastp, called clones via MiXCR and kept in-frame beta chains. Under each unique CDR3 protein, matching rows form one entry showing the most common genes and DNA. Counted in this sample were a few hundred thousand distinct CDR3 sequences; 9.5% to 15% of them appeared once. The top ten clones comprise around 5.6% of the sample.

Sequences were derived from PBMCs from the stem cell graft donor, sampled from the stem cell graft. This clonotype was obtained from a human donor who donated a stem cell graft to a child with combined immunodeficiency. The chain joins TRBV12-3 or TRBV12-4 to TRBJ2-3; the D segment cannot be called with confidence. CDR3 reads: CASTPDRNTQYF. The DNA reads TGTGCCAGCACCCCGGACCGAAATACGCAGTATTTT.